Presented here are 17 T cell receptor beta chains from one specimen sequenced in a study of T cell repertoires in cytomegalovirus infection. TCRdb processed the reads anew with MiXCR; each CDR3 protein has one entry. The table shows just under 300,000 distinct CDR3 sequences, with around 10% occurring only once. Sequenced sample: PBMCs. All receptors derive from a human donor in good health (CMV status not recorded). Some clones in this sample may be carry-over from other donors' samples.

This chain joins TRBV20-1 and TRBJ2-4; 8 nucleotides match TRBD2. There are 16 residues in the CDR3. V was clipped by 4 bases and J by 1 base; unmatched bases: 9. The germline V gene has CDR1 DFQATT and CDR2 SNEGSKA (reference sequence). CDR3 loop: CSATDIAGGAKNIQYF. The CDR3 region has the DNA TGCAGTGCTACGGACATCGCGGGGGGTGCCAAAAACATTCAGTACTTC.

This clonotype was seen ten or more times. The chain is built from TRBV4-3 and TRBJ1-1; D is undetermined. Trimming cost V 0 bases and J 3 bases, with 17 bases left between them. The CDR3 is 17 amino acids. Germline-derived CDR1 and CDR2 are LGHNA and YSLEER. CDR3: CASSQENGPGFYTEAFF. The CDR3 DNA follows: TGCGCCAGCAGCCAAGAAAACGGTCCGGGGTTTTACACTGAAGCTTTCTTT.

The chain has TRBV11-2 and TRBJ1-6; D is undetermined. The V and J ends lost 0 bases and 1 base respectively, with 7 bases between them. CDR1 is SGHAT and CDR2 is FQNNGV in the germline V gene. The CDR3 runs to 16 residues. CDR3 sequence (DNA): TGTGCCAGCAGCTTAGATCGGGAGTCCTATAATTCACCCCTCCACTTT. Protein: CASSLDRESYNSPLHF.

A few counts support this clonotype. This sequence joins TRBV19 and TRBJ1-2; D not certain. V lost 8 bases and J 4 bases, leaving 17 bases between the germline ends. Germline CDR1 reads LNHDA; CDR2 reads SQIVND (reference sequence). The CDR3 is 14 amino acids. The CDR3 DNA reads as TGTGCCAGTGCCTCGTCCGGACCCAGCTATGGCTACACCTTC. It specifies CASASSGPSYGYTF.

This clonotype came up a few times. The chain employs TRBV23-1 and TRBJ2-7; D gene unclear. TRBV23-1 is given ORF status, its function remaining uncertain. Trimming cost V 4 bases and J 3 bases, with 13 bases left between them. The CDR3 covers 14 residues. The CDR3 DNA reads as TGCGCCAGCAGTCTAGGCAGGATCAGCTACGAGCAGTACGTC. As protein: CASSLGRISYEQYV.

The chain combines TRBV25-1 with TRBJ1-2; TRBD1 might be the D (5 bases). Germline CDR1 and CDR2: MGHDK and SYGVNS. The germline V and J ends were trimmed by 2 bases and 8 bases, with 15 bases remaining between them. The CDR3 contains 14 residues. The CDR3 DNA is TGTGCCAGCAGTGAAACAGGCCCCCTGGGAGGCTACACCTTC. Residues: CASSETGPLGGYTF.

This clonotype showed up many times. The chain joins TRBV10-3 to TRBJ2-5; weak D call: TRBD1 (5 bases). V lost 2 bases to trimming and J lost 4 bases, with 5 bases between them. CDR1 ENHRY and CDR2 SYGVKD come from the germline V gene. There are 12 residues in the CDR3. As DNA, the CDR3 is TGTGCCATCAGTGAGACAGGAGAGACCCAGTACTTC. Its translation is CAISETGETQYF.

Only one count was recorded for this clonotype. The junction departs from germline at one end; a sequencing error may be responsible. This chain connects TRBV12-3 or TRBV12-4 to TRBJ1-2, with a possible D match to TRBD1 (6 bases). The CDR3 is made up of 14 amino acids. The CDR3 region has the DNA TGTGCCAGCGGTTTGGGCAGGGGTATCTATGGCTACACCTTC. Protein: CASGLGRGIYGYTF.

The J gene is TRBJ2-3, the V gene TRBV28; D unclear. V was trimmed by 3 bases and J by 1 base, leaving 8 bases between them. Germline V gene sequence: CDR1 MDHEN, CDR2 SYDVKM. This CDR3 is 14 amino acids long. The CDR3 spells CASSLSAGTDTQYF. Written as DNA, the CDR3 is TGTGCCAGCAGTTTGTCGGCAGGCACAGATACGCAGTATTTT.

This clonotype was observed at least ten times. The genes are TRBV5-1 and TRBJ2-7; the D gene is possibly TRBD2 (5 bases). The germline gives CDR1 SGHRS, CDR2 YFSETQ. Trimming stripped 4 bases from V and 2 bases from J, with 13 bases between. The length of the CDR3 is 14 residues. CDR3: CASSGLLGTYEQYF. In DNA form, the CDR3 reads TGCGCCAGCAGCGGACTTCTAGGGACCTACGAGCAGTACTTC.

This clonotype showed up many times. This chain joins TRBV4-2 and TRBJ2-4; 10 bases line up with TRBD2. V was clipped by 3 bases and J by 1 base; unmatched bases: 3. Germline CDR1 LGHNA, CDR2 YNFKEQ. CDR3 length: 16 residues. CDR3 nucleotides: TGTGCCAGCAGCCAGGGTAGCGGGGGGGCCAAAAACATTCAGTACTTC. Translating it yields CASSQGSGGAKNIQYF.

This clonotype was counted a few times. The rearrangement links TRBV20-1 to TRBJ2-3, with D maybe TRBD2 (6 bases). V was shortened by 6 bases and J by 5 bases, with 15 bases between the two germline ends. Looked up from germline, CDR1 is DFQATT and CDR2 is SNEGSKA (reference sequence). CDR3 size: 13 residues. This chain's CDR3 is CSAGLSRLDTQYF. The DNA for the CDR3 is TGCAGTGCAGGACTATCCCGGCTAGATACGCAGTATTTT.

This clonotype was seen at least ten times. The V call is TRBV7-2, the J call TRBJ1-4; no definite D call. The CDR3 loop spans 17 amino acids. Trimming cost V 0 bases and J 7 bases, with 18 bases left between them. Looked up from germline, CDR1 is SGHTA and CDR2 is FQGNSA. The CDR3: CASSLASPSHIGEKLFF. The DNA of the CDR3 is TGTGCCAGCAGCTTAGCGAGTCCGTCCCACATTGGTGAAAAACTGTTTTTT.

This clonotype occurred many times. V gene TRBV5-1 combines with J gene TRBJ1-2; no reliable D call. Germline V CDR1 and CDR2: SGHRS, YFSETQ. Deletions cut 3 bases from V and 8 bases from J, with 17 bases between. The CDR3 runs 14 residues. The CDR3, as DNA: TGCGCCAGCAGCTCCTCCGTGGGGAGAGCGGGCTACACCTTC. Residues: CASSSSVGRAGYTF.

This clonotype was found many times. The chain combines TRBV6-2 or TRBV6-3 with TRBJ1-1; the match to TRBD1 covers 7 bases. The trim removed 3 bases at V and 6 bases at J, leaving 4 bases unmatched. This CDR3 region has 13 residues. Germline loops: CDR1 MNHEY, CDR2 SVGEGT. This CDR3 reads CASSYQQGSEAFF. The CDR3, as DNA: TGTGCCAGCAGTTATCAACAGGGGTCTGAAGCTTTCTTT.

This clonotype has more than one count but fewer than ten. The genes are TRBV24-1 and TRBJ2-5; weak D call: TRBD1 (7 bases). The CDR3 runs to 14 residues. CDR1 is KGHDR, CDR2 SFDVKD, per germline. Between the trimmed V and J ends, which lost 5 bases and 3 bases, there was a span of 12 bases. CDR3 protein: CATSAPGGKETQYF. CDR3 coding DNA: TGTGCCACCAGTGCTCCAGGGGGGAAAGAGACCCAGTACTTC.

This clonotype was counted ten times or more. This chain joins TRBV7-2 and TRBJ2-5, with D maybe TRBD1 (5 bases). Trimming took off 6 bases at V and 2 bases at J, with 7 bases between the two ends. The CDR3 sequence is 12 residues long. Germline CDR1 is SGHTA and CDR2 is FQGNSA. CDR3 coding DNA: TGTGCCAGCAGACGACAGCAAGAGACCCAGTACTTC. Translated: CASRRQQETQYF. The full variable domain, its missing parts supplied by reference TRBV7-2 and TRBJ2-5, is GAGVSQSPSNKVTEKGKDVELRCDPISGHTALYWYRQSLGQGLEFLIYFQGNSAPDKSGLPSDRFSAERTGGSVSTLTIQRTQQEDSAVYLCASRRQQETQYFGPGTRLLVL.